The 6 T cell receptor beta chains below come from one sample, sequenced in a study of control samples from healthy donors and cancer patients. Data came from immunoSEQ multiplex PCR; TCRdb stores just in-frame clones and leaves some out. The profile covers approximately 80,000 clones, with approximately 91% appearing a single time and around 6% taken by the ten largest. Sequenced: blood. The source is a woman aged 50 to 65 in good health.

The chain is built from TRBV30 and TRBJ1-1, with D unresolved. Trimming cost V 4 bases and J 4 bases, with 16 bases left between them. Germline V gene data show CDR1 as GTSNPN and CDR2 as SVGIG (reference sequence). This CDR3 is 14 amino acids long. In DNA, the CDR3 is TGTGCCTGGAAGTCTTCGTCGACGGCCACTGAAGCTTTCTTT. The encoded protein is CAWKSSSTATEAFF. Together with reference TRBV30 and TRBJ1-1, the CDR3 gives the full variable domain: SQTIHQWPATLVQPVGSPLSLECTVEGTSNPNLYWYRQAAGRGLQLLFYSVGIGQISSEVPQNLSASRPQDRQFILSSKKLLLSDSGFYLCAWKSSSTATEAFFGQGTRLTVV.

This clone was seen only a few times. CDR3 residues: CASSHGQGFEQYF. The CDR3 nucleotides are TGTGCCAGCAGTCACGGACAGGGTTTCGAGCAGTACTTC. The V gene is TRBV6-6, the J gene TRBJ2-7; 8 bases are shared with TRBD1. The J segment lost 6 bases and the V segment lost 5 bases, leaving 6 bases of the junction unmatched. The germline CDR1 and CDR2 sequences are MNHNY and SVGAGI (reference sequence). The CDR3 consists of 13 residues.

This sequence joins TRBV11-2 and TRBJ2-1; TRBD2 aligns across 10 bases. V shed 5 bases and J 9 bases; nucleotides not matched to a gene: 7. This CDR3 is built from 14 residues. Germline V gene sequence: CDR1 SGHAT, CDR2 FQNNGV. CDR3 residues: CASSPSGGAGEQFF. As DNA, the CDR3 is TGTGCCAGCAGCCCGAGCGGGGGGGCCGGTGAGCAGTTCTTC.

J is TRBJ1-1 and V is TRBV3-1 (or the pseudogene TRBV3-2), with D possibly TRBD1 on 5 matching bases. CDR1 and CDR2 from the germline V gene are LGHDT and YNNKEL (reference sequence). The CDR3 loop spans 12 amino acids. Trimming took off 4 bases at V and 3 bases at J, with 6 bases between the two ends. Here the CDR3 DNA reads TGTGCCAGCAGCCGGGGCGACACTGAAGCTTTCTTT. Its translation is CASSRGDTEAFF.

V is TRBV12-5 and J is TRBJ1-4; no firm D call. In germline, CDR1 is LGHNT, CDR2 FRNRAP. The CDR3 covers 15 residues. V lost 1 base to trimming and J lost 3 bases, with 9 bases between them. CDR3 region: CASGLGLVANEKLFF. The CDR3 nucleotides read TGTGCTAGTGGTTTGGGCCTGGTGGCTAATGAAAAACTGTTTTTT.

This clone has more than one count but fewer than ten. The gene calls are TRBV2 and TRBJ1-5; D is possibly TRBD1 (5 bases). This CDR3 contains 11 residues. The ends were cut back, 6 bases at V and 6 bases at J, with 6 bases in the middle. Germline values: CDR1 SNHLY, CDR2 FYNNEI. The CDR3 spells CASSGGQPQHF. CDR3 nucleotide sequence: TGTGCCAGCAGCGGGGGTCAGCCCCAGCATTTT.